This T cell receptor beta chain emerged from a study of blood T cell repertoires in COVID-19. Repertoires were generated with immunoSEQ multiplex PCR, while TCRdb's copy carries only in-frame clones and drops some. The sample consists of approximately 170,000 clones, approximately 87% of them appearing once. Germline values: CDR1 SGHRS, CDR2 YFSETQ. V dropped 5 bases and J dropped 2 bases, with 23 bases sitting between them. The CDR3 is 17 amino acids. This TCR was recovered from a woman in her 70s with acute or convalescent COVID-19. The sequenced sample was peripheral blood. This sequence joins TRBV5-1 and TRBJ2-7; possible D gene TRBD1, 6 bases. CDR3 nucleotides: TGCGCCAGCAGGTCCTCTGCCACCCGGGGACACCCCTACGAGCAGTACTTC. Translation: CASRSSATRGHPYEQYF. Filled out from reference TRBV5-1 and TRBJ2-7, the complete variable domain reads KAGVTQTPRYLIKTRGQQVTLSCSPISGHRSVSWYQQTPGQGLQFLFEYFSETQRNKGNFPGRFSGRQFSNSRSEMNVSTLELGDSALYLCASRSSATRGHPYEQYFGPGTRLTVT.